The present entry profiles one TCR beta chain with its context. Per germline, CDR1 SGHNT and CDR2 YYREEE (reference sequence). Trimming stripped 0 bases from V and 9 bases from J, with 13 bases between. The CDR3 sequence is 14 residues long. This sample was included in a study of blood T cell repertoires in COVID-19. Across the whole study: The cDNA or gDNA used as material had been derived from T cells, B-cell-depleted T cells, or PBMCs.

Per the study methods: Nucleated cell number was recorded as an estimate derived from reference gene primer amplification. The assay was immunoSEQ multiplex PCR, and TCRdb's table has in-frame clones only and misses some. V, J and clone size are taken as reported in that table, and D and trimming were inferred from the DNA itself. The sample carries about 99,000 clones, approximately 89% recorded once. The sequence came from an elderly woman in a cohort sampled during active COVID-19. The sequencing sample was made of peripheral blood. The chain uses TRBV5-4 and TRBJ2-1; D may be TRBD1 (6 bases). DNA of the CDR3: TGTGCCAGCAGCTTGGCAGGGGCGCTGGGTGAGCAGTTCTTC. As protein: CASSLAGALGEQFF.